This is a list of T cell receptor beta chains from one sample in a study of OX40 agonist ivuxolimab in advanced cancers. Sequencing used immunoSEQ multiplex PCR; TCRdb keeps in-frame clones, though not all of them. The sample lists roughly 66,000 clones; approximately 80% were seen once. Sequencing was performed on CD4+ or CD8+ T cells sorted from blood, taken in a trial of the OX40 agonist ivuxolimab. These receptors all come from an adult with an advanced solid tumor such as melanoma, head and neck, liver or kidney cancer. Each CDR3 is given with its conserved first and last residue. The D gene is left open where the match is weak. Size is stated for part of the rows, as once, few or many counts, or as a class when the clone is expanded.

>TRBJ2-2|TRBV4-2|-|-
TGTGCCAGCAGCCAAGTAGGGGGGGAGTACACCGGGGAGCTGTTTTTT
CASSQVGGEYTGELFF
>TRBJ1-4|TRBV4-1|-|-
TGCGCCAGCAGCCATCCCCACCGAGATGCAACTAATGAAAAACTGTTTTTT
CASSHPHRDATNEKLFF
>TRBJ1-3|TRBV5-5|-|-
TGTGCCAGCAGCCCCCCTACCGGGGGCCTTTCTGGAAACACCATATATTTT
CASSPPTGGLSGNTIYF
>TRBJ1-2|TRBV5-1|TRBD1|once
TGCGCCAGCAGCTTGAGGGACAGGGGTAATGGCTACACCTTC
CASSLRDRGNGYTF
>TRBJ1-1|TRBV4-1|TRBD1|-
TGCGCCAGCAGCCGCGGACAGGGTCTCACTGAAGCTTTCTTT
CASSRGQGLTEAFF
>TRBJ2-1|TRBV4-1|TRBD2|few
TGCGCCAGCAGCCTGGGACCGGGACTAGCGAATTACAATGAGCAGTTCTTC
CASSLGPGLANYNEQFF
>TRBJ1-2|TRBV30|TRBD1|-
TGTGCCTGGAGTGTACAGGGGCGCCGGTTTAACTATGGCTACACCTTC
CAWSVQGRRFNYGYTF
>TRBJ1-2|TRBV19|-|-
TGTGCCAGTAGTAGCAGCGCCTATGGCTACACCTTC
CASSSSAYGYTF
>TRBJ2-2|TRBV4-1|TRBD2|-
TGCGCCAGCAGCCAAGGCTCTAGCGGGGGACAGTACACCGGGGAGCTGTTTTTT
CASSQGSSGGQYTGELFF
>TRBJ1-5|TRBV19|TRBD1|once
TGTGCCAGTAGCTCCGGGACAGGGTCGAGTCAGCCCCAGCATTTT
CASSSGTGSSQPQHF
>TRBJ2-3|TRBV18|-|-
TGTGCCAGCTCACCAGTTAGCGGACGCACAGATACGCAGTATTTT
CASSPVSGRTDTQYF
>TRBJ1-1|TRBV29-1|TRBD1|-
TGCAGCGTTGGGGGCGACAGGGCTGAAGCTTTCTTT
CSVGGDRAEAFF
>TRBJ2-3|TRBV2|-|-
TGTGCCAGCAGGAGAGGAACTAGCACAGATACGCAGTATTTT
CASRRGTSTDTQYF
>TRBJ1-1|TRBV4-2|-|-
TGTGCCAGCAGCCAAGATCGGGGGAGTCACACTGAAGCTTTCTTT
CASSQDRGSHTEAFF
>TRBJ2-1|TRBV19|-|-
TGTGCCAGTAGTCCGCAGGGCTTCTTCAATGAGCAGTTCTTC
CASSPQGFFNEQFF
>TRBJ2-7|TRBV11-2|TRBD1|-
TGTGCCAGCAGTCTCCTTCAGGGGGCAGTATCCTACGAGCAGTACTTC
CASSLLQGAVSYEQYF
>TRBJ2-7|TRBV7-9|-|few
TGTGCCAGCAGCCCTCGCAGGGATCACGAGCAGTACTTC
CASSPRRDHEQYF
>TRBJ2-7|TRBV5-1|TRBD2|-
TGCGCCAGCAGCTTGGCCCCAGCGGGGGACCCCTACGAGCAGTACTTC
CASSLAPAGDPYEQYF
>TRBJ2-7|TRBV7-6|-|-
TGTGCCAGCAGTCACTTCCCGCAGGGCCTGTTGTACGAGCAGTACTTC
CASSHFPQGLLYEQYF
>TRBJ2-7|TRBV4-1|TRBD2|few
TGCGCCAGCAGCCGACTAGCGGGAGGCCACGAGCAGTACTTC
CASSRLAGGHEQYF
>TRBJ1-4|TRBV7-9|-|few
TGTGCCAGCACCGACCCAGGGGTGGGTGAAAAACTGTTTTTT
CASTDPGVGEKLFF
>TRBJ1-1|TRBV7-9|TRBD1|few
TGTGCCAGCAGCTTAGTTGGGACAGGGCTGAACACTGAAGCTTTCTTT
CASSLVGTGLNTEAFF
>TRBJ1-1|TRBV27|-|-
TGTGCCTCTCAACTCGCCCAGGGAGGCAACACTGAAGCTTTCTTT
CASQLAQGGNTEAFF
>TRBJ1-3|TRBV18|-|-
TGTGCCAGCTCAAGGAGGGCTGTAAACACCATATATTTT
CASSRRAVNTIYF
>TRBJ2-1|TRBV23-1|TRBD1|once
TGCGCCAGCAGTCCTGGGACAGGGGAGGTGTATAATGAGCAGTTCTTC
CASSPGTGEVYNEQFF
>TRBJ2-2|TRBV5-4|-|-
TGTGCCAGCAGCTTGGGGGTTAGAAACACCGGGGAGCTGTTTTTT
CASSLGVRNTGELFF
>TRBJ1-1|TRBV7-9|-|-
TGTGCCAGCAGCGAACTCCGTGGGGCTGAAGCTTTCTTT
CASSELRGAEAFF
>TRBJ2-5|TRBV4-1|TRBD2|-
TGCGCCAGCAGCCCCGAGCGGGAGGGCAGAATTGAGACCCAGTACTTC
CASSPEREGRIETQYF
>TRBJ1-4|TRBV7-9|-|-
TGTGCCAGCAGCTTAGGAGGCGAAAAACTGTTTTTT
CASSLGGEKLFF
>TRBJ2-7|TRBV5-6|-|-
TGTGCCAGCAGCCCGAGGAGCTCCTACGAGCAGTACTTC
CASSPRSSYEQYF
>TRBJ1-3|TRBV9|-|-
TGTGCCAGCAGCGTAGGGGGTACATCCGCCGGTTCTGGAAACACCATATATTTT
CASSVGGTSAGSGNTIYF
>TRBJ1-5|TRBV6-1|-|-
TGTGCCAGCAAAGGGGGGATTCGCCAGCCCCAGCATTTT
CASKGGIRQPQHF
>TRBJ2-1|TRBV14|-|-
TGTGCCAGCAGCTGGACGAGGGGCCCGGTCAATGAGCAGTTCTTC
CASSWTRGPVNEQFF
>TRBJ2-2|TRBV5-8|-|-
TGTGCCAGTGGTTTGGGGTTTAGATCCGGCGGGGAGCTGTTTTTT
CASGLGFRSGGELFF
>TRBJ1-4|TRBV11-2|TRBD1|-
TGTGCCAGCAGATCACGCCCGGGACAGGACGCAACTAATGAAAAACTGTTTTTT
CASRSRPGQDATNEKLFF
>TRBJ2-2|TRBV2|TRBD1|-
TGTGCCAGCAGATTAGACAGGGTCGGCACCGGGGAGCTGTTTTTT
CASRLDRVGTGELFF
>TRBJ1-2|TRBV2|-|many
TGTGCCAGCAAACGGGAAGGCGGCTTCTATGGCTACACCTTC
CASKREGGFYGYTF
>TRBJ2-3|TRBV5-4|-|-
TGTGCCAGCAGCTTTGTCCGGAGCACAGATACGCAGTATTTT
CASSFVRSTDTQYF
>TRBJ1-1|TRBV5-4|-|-
TGTGCCAGCAGCTTGGGTGTGCCAGCGATGGGCACTGAAGCTTTCTTT
CASSLGVPAMGTEAFF
>TRBJ2-5|TRBV5-1|-|-
TGCGCCAGCAGCTTGTCGCCAGGCCGATCCCAAGAGACCCAGTACTTC
CASSLSPGRSQETQYF
>TRBJ2-1|TRBV9|TRBD1|-
TGTGCCAGCAGCCCCGCCATCCGGACAGGCAACTACAATGAGCAGTTCTTC
CASSPAIRTGNYNEQFF
>TRBJ1-1|TRBV6-5|-|-
TGTGCCAGCAGTTACGGGGGCTCGAACACTGAAGCTTTCTTT
CASSYGGSNTEAFF
>TRBJ1-2|TRBV5-4|-|-
TGTGCCAGCAGCCAAGAAGAAGGGAGAAACTATGGCTACACCTTC
CASSQEEGRNYGYTF
>TRBJ2-7|TRBV5-6|TRBD2|once
TGTGCCAGCAGCTTTTCAACTAGCGGGACTCGAGGCGAGCAGTACTTC
CASSFSTSGTRGEQYF
>TRBJ2-1|TRBV6-4|TRBD1|-
TGTGCCAGCAGCATGGGGACAGAATCCTACAATGAGCAGTTCTTC
CASSMGTESYNEQFF
>TRBJ2-1|TRBV5-1|TRBD2|-
TGCGCCAGCAGCTTGGAGGCGGGGGGCATTTTGTATGAGCAGTTCTTC
CASSLEAGGILYEQFF
>TRBJ2-7|TRBV18|TRBD1|-
TGTGCCAGCTCCCCCGCGACAGGGCGCGACTACGAGCAGTACTTC
CASSPATGRDYEQYF
>TRBJ1-6|TRBV5-6|-|-
TGTGCCAGCAGCGGGTACAGGGCATCCTATAATTCACCCCTCCACTTT
CASSGYRASYNSPLHF
>TRBJ1-4|TRBV6-5|TRBD1|-
TGTGCCAGCAGGTCAGGGGGGGATAATGAAAAACTGTTTTTT
CASRSGGDNEKLFF
>TRBJ2-3|TRBV7-9|-|-
TGTGCCAGCACCACCGGGACAACTAGCACAGATACGCAGTATTTT
CASTTGTTSTDTQYF
>TRBJ1-1|TRBV5-1|TRBD1|-
TGCGCCAGCAGTCGGGACAGACCGAACACTGAAGCTTTCTTT
CASSRDRPNTEAFF
>TRBJ2-1|TRBV7-2|TRBD2|-
TGTGCCAGCAGCTTAGGACTAGCGGGGCATGAGCAGTTCTTC
CASSLGLAGHEQFF
>TRBJ2-3|TRBV29-1|TRBD2|-
TGCAGCGTTGATGGGGCGGCAGGACTAGCAGATACGCAGTATTTT
CSVDGAAGLADTQYF
>TRBJ2-5|TRBV7-7|TRBD2|once
TGTGCCAGCAGCTTGAACGGACTAGCGGGACGAGAGACCCAGTACTTC
CASSLNGLAGRETQYF
>TRBJ1-6|TRBV5-1|TRBD1|-
TGCGCCAGCAGCTCTGACAGGGGTTATTCACCCCTCCACTTT
CASSSDRGYSPLHF
>TRBJ2-1|TRBV4-2|-|-
TGTGCCAGCAGCCAAGAGGAGAGCTCCTACAATGAGCAGTTCTTC
CASSQEESSYNEQFF
>TRBJ1-4|TRBV6-5|-|-
TGTGCCAGCAGTTACTCGGGGTCTGAAAAACTGTTTTTT
CASSYSGSEKLFF
>TRBJ2-5|TRBV30|-|-
TGTGCCTGGAGTTCAAGAGAGACCCAGTACTTC
CAWSSRETQYF
>TRBJ2-3|TRBV10-3|TRBD2|-
TGTGCCATCAAGGGACTAGCGGGAACAGATACGCAGTATTTT
CAIKGLAGTDTQYF
>TRBJ1-5|TRBV19|TRBD1|few
TGTGCCAGTAGTACCGGGACAGTTGGGAGCAATCAGCCCCAGCATTTT
CASSTGTVGSNQPQHF